The entry below describes one TCR beta chain. Its antigen is not identified. These data come from a study of vaccination effects on CD4 cells after COVID-19. Trimming removed 0 bases from V and 5 bases from J, with 8 bases in between. The V gene's germline CDR1 is LNHNV and CDR2 YYDKDF (reference sequence). The CDR3 has 14 amino acids. ViraFEST expansion of antigen-specific CD4+ T cells with viral peptide pools preceded sequencing. Investigators separated out CD4+ T cells once around 10 days of culture had passed. Negative nucleocapsid antibody tests before and after vaccination confirmed no previous SARS-CoV-2 infection. Researchers reported culturing a few million PBMC in each well, adding about 9.5 IU/ml IL-2 and approximately 10 ug/ml peptides. Clones were sequenced by immunoSEQ multiplex PCR, and TCRdb holds only the in-frame ones, with some missing. The profile shows about 63,000 clones, roughly 76% of them singletons.

Notes on the study in general: Clones of infection and vaccine origin contracted markedly late after vaccination. In the study, convalescent patients were few, and early post-infection timepoints were absent.

This chain uses TRBV15 with TRBJ1-5; D gene unclear. The input for sequencing was CD4+ T cells from PBMCs cultured with HCoV-OC43 spike peptides, taken before COVID-19 vaccination. Described subset: HCoV-OC43 spike overlapping peptide pool stimulation. The clonotype originates from a human donor who received a COVID-19 vaccine. The CDR3 region is CATSRDLGDQPQHF. The CDR3 DNA reads TGTGCCACCAGCAGAGATCTTGGCGATCAGCCCCAGCATTTT.